Listed below are T cell receptor beta chains from one sample, sequenced in a study of T cell changes during pregnancy in multiple sclerosis. The assay was immunoSEQ multiplex PCR, and TCRdb's table has in-frame clones only and misses some. The sample has roughly 80,000 clones, about 93% seen once. The sequencing here drew on peripheral blood, taken in the first trimester of pregnancy. The receptors were gathered from a female donor with multiple sclerosis, enrolled in a pregnancy study. The CDR3 runs from the conserved cysteine through the conserved F or W. A D gene is named only where the DNA matches it firmly. The size entry is marked missing in some rows and otherwise reads once, few, many or a size class.

length,J,V,D,size,DNA,CDR3
13,TRBJ1-1,TRBV4-3,NA,NA,TGCGCCAGCAGCCAAGGGACTAACACTGAAGCTTTCTTT,CASSQGTNTEAFF
14,TRBJ1-1,TRBV2,NA,NA,TGTGCCAGCAGTGAAGCCCTACTGAACACTGAAGCTTTCTTT,CASSEALLNTEAFF
18,TRBJ2-2,TRBV5-4,NA,NA,TGTGCCAGCAGCTTCGATAGCTGGGGCGGGGCGAACACCGGGGAGCTGTTTTTT,CASSFDSWGGANTGELFF
18,TRBJ1-2,TRBV19,NA,NA,TGTGCCAGTAGTAATTGGCCCTTCCCCAGGGCCGGAGACTATGGCTACACCTTC,CASSNWPFPRAGDYGYTF
15,TRBJ1-5,TRBV19,NA,NA,TGTGCCACCTCCTCCTCGGCGGGCACGAATCAGCCCCAGCATTTT,CATSSSAGTNQPQHF
20,TRBJ1-6,TRBV4-1,NA,once,TGCGCCAGCAGCACTAAGGTTCCGGACACCGTAAGCTCCTATAATTCACCCCTCCACTTT,CASSTKVPDTVSSYNSPLHF
16,TRBJ2-1,TRBV5-4,TRBD2,NA,TGTGCCAGCAGCTTGGGGGGCGGGAGGGCCGGCGATGAGCAGTTCTTC,CASSLGGGRAGDEQFF
15,TRBJ2-1,TRBV7-2,TRBD2,NA,TGTGCCAGCAGTCCGACTAGCGGAGCTTACAATGAGCAGTTCTTC,CASSPTSGAYNEQFF
12,TRBJ2-1,TRBV9,NA,NA,TGTGCCAGCAGCGTCGGTGACAATGAGCAGTTCTTC,CASSVGDNEQFF
14,TRBJ2-1,TRBV7-2,NA,NA,TGTGCCAGCAGCGGTACACAGGGATTCCATGAGCAGTTCTTC,CASSGTQGFHEQFF
14,TRBJ1-4,TRBV7-6,NA,NA,TGTGCCAGCAGCTTGGACAGTGGTAATGAAAAACTGTTTTTT,CASSLDSGNEKLFF
18,TRBJ2-6,TRBV9,TRBD1,NA,TGTGCCAGCAGTTTCTCGAGGACAGGGGGACCTGGGGCCAACGTCCTGACTTTC,CASSFSRTGGPGANVLTF
13,TRBJ2-7,TRBV6-6,NA,NA,TGTGCCAGCAGTTACTCCCGGACAGTCGAGCAGTACTTC,CASSYSRTVEQYF
15,TRBJ1-1,TRBV27,TRBD1,NA,TGTGCCAGCAGTCCTGGGGACAGGGGTACGACTGAAGCTTTCTTT,CASSPGDRGTTEAFF
15,TRBJ1-2,TRBV5-8,NA,NA,TGTGCCAGCAGCTTGGGAGCCCGACAGGACTATGGCTACACCTTC,CASSLGARQDYGYTF
15,TRBJ1-2,TRBV10-3,NA,NA,TGTGCCATCAGTGAGAAATCGTTGGCAGGGTTAGGCTACACCTTC,CAISEKSLAGLGYTF
18,TRBJ2-7,TRBV7-8,TRBD1,NA,TGTGCCAGCAGCTTAGTCCGGGACAGGGAATTTGGCTCCTACGAGCAGTACTTC,CASSLVRDREFGSYEQYF
15,TRBJ2-1,TRBV5-5,NA,NA,TGTGCCAGCAGCTTGTTAAAGGGAGCAACCGTGGGGCAGTTCTTC,CASSLLKGATVGQFF
15,TRBJ2-7,TRBV2,NA,NA,TGTGCCAGCTCTCGGAGGGAAACGAACTCCTACGAGCAGTACTTC,CASSRRETNSYEQYF
16,TRBJ2-7,TRBV7-9,NA,once,TGTGCCAGCAGCCTCCCGACCGGGACTCCGACCTACGAGCAGTACTTC,CASSLPTGTPTYEQYF
13,TRBJ1-5,TRBV4-1,NA,NA,TGCGCCAGCAGCCCAGGTGGACTTCAGCCCCAGCATTTT,CASSPGGLQPQHF
15,TRBJ2-3,TRBV7-9,TRBD2,NA,TGTGCCAGCAGCATCAATAGCGGGGACACAGATACGCAGTATTTT,CASSINSGDTDTQYF
15,TRBJ2-7,TRBV4-1,TRBD1,NA,TGCGCCAGCAGCCGGCAGACAGGGCTCGCCTACGAGCAGTACTTC,CASSRQTGLAYEQYF
11,TRBJ1-2,TRBV19,NA,few,TGTGCCAGTAGTCGGAACTATGGCTACACCTTC,CASSRNYGYTF
14,TRBJ1-1,TRBV29-1,TRBD1,NA,TGCAGCGTTGAAGGAGGGACAGGGGGCACTGAAGCTTTCTTT,CSVEGGTGGTEAFF
14,TRBJ2-7,TRBV29-1,TRBD2,once,TGCAGCGTTGTGACTAGCGGGGATTTTTACGAGCAGTACTTC,CSVVTSGDFYEQYF
15,TRBJ2-3,TRBV6-5,NA,NA,TGTGCCAGCAGTCCAAACACAGGGAGCACAGATACGCAGTATTTT,CASSPNTGSTDTQYF
13,TRBJ1-1,TRBV15,NA,NA,TGTGCCACGGCCGGGACTGCGAACACTGAAGCTTTCTTT,CATAGTANTEAFF
14,TRBJ1-2,TRBV11-2,TRBD1,NA,TGTGCCAGCAGCTTTACAGGGGTCGAGAATGGCTACACCTTC,CASSFTGVENGYTF
16,TRBJ2-5,TRBV18,NA,NA,TGTGCCAGCTCACCTTTGAGGACAGTGTACCAAGAGACCCAGTACTTC,CASSPLRTVYQETQYF
13,TRBJ2-7,TRBV30,TRBD2,NA,TGTGCCTGGAGTGCCCGACCAGCGGGGGAGCAGTACTTC,CAWSARPAGEQYF
15,TRBJ2-5,TRBV5-1,NA,NA,TGCGCCAGCAGCTTGGGACCTAACCCGGGGGAGACCCAGTACTTC,CASSLGPNPGETQYF
14,TRBJ2-7,TRBV14,NA,NA,TGTGCCAGCAGCCACAGGATACTAGGGGGCGAGCAGTACTTC,CASSHRILGGEQYF
14,TRBJ2-7,TRBV6-6,NA,NA,TGTGCCAGCAGTTACGGCGGGATGCCCTACGAGCAGTACTTC,CASSYGGMPYEQYF
16,TRBJ1-1,TRBV10-3,TRBD1,NA,TGTGCCATCAGTGAGTCCTCCGGGACAGGGGGGACTGAAGCTTTCTTT,CAISESSGTGGTEAFF
16,TRBJ1-2,TRBV5-1,NA,once,TGCGCCAGCAGCTGGGACCCAGGGATGGGGGCCTATGGCTACACCTTC,CASSWDPGMGAYGYTF
15,TRBJ2-7,TRBV11-2,NA,NA,TGTGCCAGCAGCCAACAACCTCTCAGTATCTACGAGCAGTACTTC,CASSQQPLSIYEQYF
16,TRBJ2-1,TRBV4-2,TRBD2,NA,TGTGCCAGCAGCCAAGAGGCTAGCGGGGGGGGAAATGAGCAGTTCTTC,CASSQEASGGGNEQFF
13,TRBJ2-7,TRBV30,NA,NA,TGTGCCTGGAGTGCTAGCTCCTCCTACGAGCAGTACTTC,CAWSASSSYEQYF
14,TRBJ2-7,TRBV10-3,NA,NA,TGTGCCATCAGGGGAGCAGGGGACCCCTACGAGCAGTACTTC,CAIRGAGDPYEQYF
13,TRBJ2-1,TRBV28,NA,NA,TGTGCCAGCAGGCCTCCACAGGGTTATGAGCAGTTCTTC,CASRPPQGYEQFF
12,TRBJ1-4,TRBV5-5,NA,NA,TGTGCCAGCAGCTTGGGGGGCGAAAAACTGTTTTTT,CASSLGGEKLFF
14,TRBJ2-7,TRBV6-5,TRBD1,NA,TGTGCCAGCAGGGGGACAGGGAGGACCTACGAGCAGTACTTC,CASRGTGRTYEQYF
14,TRBJ2-7,TRBV27,TRBD1,NA,TGTGCCAGCAGTCCGCTGACAGGGTACGGCGAGCAGTACTTC,CASSPLTGYGEQYF
20,TRBJ2-4,TRBV4-3,TRBD2,NA,TGCGCCAGCAGCCAAGACGGACTAGCGGGGGGGAAGAGAACCAAAAACATTCAGTACTTC,CASSQDGLAGGKRTKNIQYF
15,TRBJ2-5,TRBV2,NA,NA,TGTGCCAGCAGCCGGGCCCTAGCGATCGAAGAGACCCAGTACTTC,CASSRALAIEETQYF
14,TRBJ2-6,TRBV28,NA,NA,TGTGCCAGCGCCAGGGACTCTGGGGCCAACGTCCTGACTTTC,CASARDSGANVLTF
16,TRBJ2-1,TRBV10-3,TRBD1,NA,TGTGCCATCAGCGCCCCGACAGGGCTCCTAGGCAATGAGCAGTTCTTC,CAISAPTGLLGNEQFF
15,TRBJ2-5,TRBV5-5,TRBD1,once,TGTGCCAGCAGCTCACAGGGGGCGGTTTCGGAGACCCAGTACTTC,CASSSQGAVSETQYF
14,TRBJ1-4,TRBV5-1,NA,NA,TGCGCCAGCAGCTTGGCTCCGGGGATGGAAAAACTGTTTTTT,CASSLAPGMEKLFF
16,TRBJ1-5,TRBV2,TRBD1,NA,TGTGCCAGCAGTGAAGCGCAGGGGGAAAGCAATCAGCCCCAGCATTTT,CASSEAQGESNQPQHF
15,TRBJ1-5,TRBV6-6,NA,once,TGTGCCAGCAGTTCGAAACAGGGACCTAATCAGCCCCAGCATTTT,CASSSKQGPNQPQHF
16,TRBJ2-1,TRBV7-2,TRBD2,once,TGTGCCAGCAGACTGACTAGCGCCGTGGTCTACAATGAGCAGTTCTTC,CASRLTSAVVYNEQFF
16,TRBJ2-7,TRBV28,TRBD2,NA,TGTGCCAGCAGTCTAATAGCGGGAGGCAACCTCTACGAGCAGTACTTC,CASSLIAGGNLYEQYF
14,TRBJ1-1,TRBV5-6,NA,NA,TGTGCCAGCAGCTCCATCGCGCCAAACACTGAAGCTTTCTTT,CASSSIAPNTEAFF